These T cell receptor beta chains were read from a single sample in a study of cytomegalovirus exposure and HLA in healthy donors. Produced via immunoSEQ multiplex PCR; TCRdb's table is partial and in-frame only. The sample holds 150,000 to 200,000 clones, just over 75% seen once. Sequenced: PBMCs. Source of these receptors: a man aged 18 to 30 in good health and CMV-seronegative. Each CDR3 is given with its conserved first and last residue. Fields, in order: V gene, J gene, clone size, D gene, CDR3 DNA, CDR3 protein. D genes are given only for firm matches. The size entry is marked missing in some rows and otherwise reads once, few, many or a size class.

TRBV11-2	TRBJ2-5	-	TRBD2	TGTGCCAGCAGCCGTAGCGGGGGGGCCGCTGAGACCCAGTACTTC	CASSRSGGAAETQYF
TRBV27	TRBJ2-1	-	-	TGTGCCAGCAGTTTTCTCTTCGTTCCGGACTCGCACTACAATGAGCAGTTCTTC	CASSFLFVPDSHYNEQFF
TRBV6-6	TRBJ1-1	few	-	TGTGCCAGCAGACCATACCCCCCGGGCACTGAAGCTTTCTTT	CASRPYPPGTEAFF
TRBV13	TRBJ2-7	-	-	TGTGCCAGCAGTTTTCCAGGCTCCTACGAGCAGTACTTC	CASSFPGSYEQYF
TRBV7-2	TRBJ2-7	-	-	TGTGCCAGCAGCTCGGGGTATGGCGAGCAGTACTTC	CASSSGYGEQYF
TRBV10-3	TRBJ2-3	once	TRBD2	TGTGCCATCAGTGGTCCCCAGCTAGCGGGTAGCACAGATACGCAGTATTTT	CAISGPQLAGSTDTQYF
TRBV5-1	TRBJ2-3	-	TRBD2	TGCGCCAGCAGCTTCCGGGGAGGGGCAGATACGCAGTATTTT	CASSFRGGADTQYF
TRBV2	TRBJ2-1	-	TRBD2	TGTGCCAGCAGTGCCATCCTAGCGGGAGTCGTCAGCGAGCAGTTCTTC	CASSAILAGVVSEQFF
TRBV4-2	TRBJ1-5	-	-	TGTGCCAGCAGCCAAGGGGCCGCTTATAGCAATCAGCCCCAGCATTTT	CASSQGAAYSNQPQHF
TRBV6-4	TRBJ2-7	-	TRBD1	TGTGCCAGCAGTGGGCCGACGGACAGGGGCCACGAGCAGTACTTC	CASSGPTDRGHEQYF